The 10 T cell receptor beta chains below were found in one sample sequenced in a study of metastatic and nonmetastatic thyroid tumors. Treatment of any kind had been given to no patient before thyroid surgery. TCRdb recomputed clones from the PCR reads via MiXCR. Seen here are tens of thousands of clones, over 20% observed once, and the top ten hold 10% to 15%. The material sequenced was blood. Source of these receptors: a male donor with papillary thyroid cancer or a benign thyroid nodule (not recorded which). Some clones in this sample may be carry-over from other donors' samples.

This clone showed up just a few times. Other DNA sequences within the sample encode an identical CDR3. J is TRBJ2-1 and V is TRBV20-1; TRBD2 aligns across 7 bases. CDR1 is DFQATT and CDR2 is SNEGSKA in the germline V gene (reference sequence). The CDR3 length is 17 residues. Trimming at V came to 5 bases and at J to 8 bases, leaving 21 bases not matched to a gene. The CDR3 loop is CSAGGGTSAPNLDEQFF. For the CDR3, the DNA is TGCAGTGCTGGGGGGGGAACCTCGGCACCCAATCTGGATGAGCAGTTCTTC.

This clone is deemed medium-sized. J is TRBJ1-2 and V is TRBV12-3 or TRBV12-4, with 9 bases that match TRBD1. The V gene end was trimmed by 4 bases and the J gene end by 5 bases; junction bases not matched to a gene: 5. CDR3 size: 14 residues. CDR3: CASSYGTGYYGYTF. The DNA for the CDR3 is TGTGCCAGCAGTTACGGGACAGGGTATTATGGCTACACCTTC.

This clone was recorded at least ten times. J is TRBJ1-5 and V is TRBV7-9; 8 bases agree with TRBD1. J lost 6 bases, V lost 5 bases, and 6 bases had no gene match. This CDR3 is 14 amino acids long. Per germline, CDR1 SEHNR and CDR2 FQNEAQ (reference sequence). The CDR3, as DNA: TGTGCCAGCAGCCTCGGACAGGGAGCTCAGCCCCAGCATTTT. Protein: CASSLGQGAQPQHF.

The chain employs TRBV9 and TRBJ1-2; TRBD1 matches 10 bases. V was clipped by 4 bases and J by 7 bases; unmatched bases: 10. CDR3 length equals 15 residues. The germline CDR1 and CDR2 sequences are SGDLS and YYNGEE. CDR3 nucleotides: TGTGCCAGCAGCCATCCGGGACAGGGGTACAGTGGCTACACCTTC. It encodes CASSHPGQGYSGYTF.

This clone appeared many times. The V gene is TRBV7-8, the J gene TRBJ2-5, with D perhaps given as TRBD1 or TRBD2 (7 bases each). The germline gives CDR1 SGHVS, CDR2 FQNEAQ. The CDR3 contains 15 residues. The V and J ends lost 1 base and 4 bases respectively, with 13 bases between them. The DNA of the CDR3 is TGTGCCAGCAGCTTAGGGGGAGGGGGCGGAGAGACCCAGTACTTC. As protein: CASSLGGGGGETQYF.

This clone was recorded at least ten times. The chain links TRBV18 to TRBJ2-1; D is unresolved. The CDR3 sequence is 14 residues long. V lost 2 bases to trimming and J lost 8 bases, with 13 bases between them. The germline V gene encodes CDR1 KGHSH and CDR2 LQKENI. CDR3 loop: CASSPSYSDHEQFF. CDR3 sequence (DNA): TGTGCCAGCTCACCATCGTACTCCGACCATGAGCAGTTCTTC.

CDR3 sequence (DNA): TGTGCCAGTAATCAGCGGGAGGTATACAATGAGCAGTTCTTC. Its translation: CASNQREVYNEQFF. The chain couples TRBV19 to TRBJ2-1; 9 bases line up with TRBD2. Germline V gene lookup returns CDR1 LNHDA and CDR2 SQIVND (reference sequence). The CDR3 runs 14 residues. Trimming removed 7 bases from V and 4 bases from J; junction bases left unmatched: 5.

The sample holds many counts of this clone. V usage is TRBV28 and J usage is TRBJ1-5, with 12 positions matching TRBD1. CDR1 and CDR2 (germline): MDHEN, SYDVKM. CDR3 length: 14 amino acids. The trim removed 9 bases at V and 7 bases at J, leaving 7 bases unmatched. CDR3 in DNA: TGTGCCAGGGGGACAGGGGGCTTAGGGCAGCCCCAGCATTTT. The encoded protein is CARGTGGLGQPQHF.

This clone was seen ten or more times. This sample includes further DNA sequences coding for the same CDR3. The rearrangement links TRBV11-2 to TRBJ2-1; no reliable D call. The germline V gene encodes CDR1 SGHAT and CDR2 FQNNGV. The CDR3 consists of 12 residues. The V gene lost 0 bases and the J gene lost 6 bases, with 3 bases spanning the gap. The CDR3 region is CASSLDSNEQFF. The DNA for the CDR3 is TGTGCCAGCAGCTTAGACAGCAATGAGCAGTTCTTC.

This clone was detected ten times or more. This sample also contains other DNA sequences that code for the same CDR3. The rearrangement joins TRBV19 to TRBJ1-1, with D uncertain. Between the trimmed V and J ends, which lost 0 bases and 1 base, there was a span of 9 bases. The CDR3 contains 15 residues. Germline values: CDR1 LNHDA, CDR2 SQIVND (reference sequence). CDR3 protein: CASSIERGANTEAFF. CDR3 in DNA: TGTGCCAGTAGTATAGAGCGCGGTGCGAACACTGAAGCTTTCTTT.